These 19 T cell receptor beta chains share one sample of origin, sequenced in a study of blood T cells in healthy people across ages. A second PCR, run for about 7 to 11 cycles, used a sample-barcoded 5' primer plus a J-beta primer mix. One entry per CDR3 protein, called by TCRdb with MiXCR from the 5' RACE reads. In the table there are over 950,000 distinct CDR3 sequences, 51% of which are singletons. Sample: blood. These TCRs come from a woman aged 55-75 years in good health.

There are a few counts of this clonotype. The chain combines TRBV5-1 with TRBJ1-1; 7 bases map to TRBD1. CDR1 and CDR2 from the germline V gene are SGHRS and YFSETQ. The CDR3 loop spans 16 amino acids. After removal of 2 bases from V and 3 bases from J, the junction contained 10 bases not matched to a gene. This CDR3 reads CASSFWLDRVDTEAFF. The CDR3 DNA reads TGCGCCAGCAGCTTTTGGCTCGACAGGGTGGACACTGAAGCTTTCTTT. Using reference TRBV5-1 and TRBJ1-1 for the parts outside the CDR3, the full variable domain is KAGVTQTPRYLIKTRGQQVTLSCSPISGHRSVSWYQQTPGQGLQFLFEYFSETQRNKGNFPGRFSGRQFSNSRSEMNVSTLELGDSALYLCASSFWLDRVDTEAFFGQGTRLTVV.

This chain uses TRBV6-1 with TRBJ2-3; D is uncertain. CDR1 is MNHNS and CDR2 is SASEGT in the germline V gene. The CDR3 has 11 residues. Between the trimmed V and J ends, which lost 10 bases and 2 bases, there was a span of 7 bases. In nucleotides, the CDR3 is TGTGCCACCCGATTCACAGATACGCAGTATTTT. Residues: CATRFTDTQYF.

The gene calls are TRBV6-6 and TRBJ2-7; the D gene is possibly TRBD2 (5 bases). The CDR3 length is 14 residues. CDR1 is MNHNY, CDR2 SVGAGI, per germline (reference sequence). Deletions cut 2 bases from V and 3 bases from J, with 11 bases between. For the CDR3, the DNA is TGTGCCAGCAGTTACGGAGGCAGTCTCTACGAGCAGTACTTC. Its protein is CASSYGGSLYEQYF.

The chain links TRBV27 to TRBJ2-6; D unclear. Germline assignment: CDR1 MNHEY and CDR2 SMNVEV (reference sequence). V was clipped by 2 bases and J by 4 bases, with 9 bases between them. The CDR3 is made up of 15 amino acids. The DNA for the CDR3 is TGTGCCAGCAGTTTAAGGGTCGGCGGGGCCAACGTCCTGACTTTC. Amino acids: CASSLRVGGANVLTF.

The chain has TRBV30 and TRBJ2-1; TRBD2 agrees at 13 bases. The germline gives CDR1 GTSNPN, CDR2 SVGIG (reference sequence). The CDR3 runs to 14 residues. With V trimmed by 2 bases and J by 10 bases, 5 bases remained unmatched. In nucleotides, the CDR3 is TGTGCCTGGAGTAGACTAGCGGGAGGTGGGGAGCAGTTCTTC. This sequence encodes CAWSRLAGGGEQFF.

The chain joins TRBV20-1 to TRBJ2-1; no reliable D call. V was trimmed by 3 bases and J by 0 bases, leaving 12 bases between them. CDR1 DFQATT and CDR2 SNEGSKA come from the germline V gene (reference sequence). CDR3 size: 15 residues. The CDR3 loop reads CSARGDESSYNEQFF. The CDR3 nucleotides read TGCAGTGCTAGGGGTGACGAGAGCTCCTACAATGAGCAGTTCTTC.

In this sample, this clonotype turned up once. The CDR3 sequence is CASSTGANTEAFF. In nucleotides, the CDR3 is TGTGCCAGCAGCACCGGGGCGAACACTGAAGCTTTCTTT. V gene TRBV11-2 combines with J gene TRBJ1-1, with D tentatively TRBD1 (5 bases). This CDR3 contains 13 residues. Germline V gives CDR1 SGHAT, CDR2 FQNNGV. The V gene lost 5 bases and the J gene lost 1 base, with 8 bases spanning the gap.

This clonotype was seen once. This rearrangement joins TRBV28 to TRBJ1-3, with D possibly matching TRBD1 (6 bases). Germline V gives CDR1 MDHEN, CDR2 SYDVKM. Deletions cut 5 bases from V and 1 base from J, with 21 bases between. The CDR3 covers 18 residues. CDR3 sequence (DNA): TGTGCCAGCAGTGGTCGGGACACCAGGGAGTATTCTGGAAACACCATATATTTT. It encodes CASSGRDTREYSGNTIYF.

J is TRBJ1-1 and V is TRBV6-1; no firm D call. Germline V gives CDR1 MNHNS, CDR2 SASEGT. CDR3 length: 14 residues. V dropped 6 bases and J dropped 5 bases, with 16 bases sitting between them. In DNA form, the CDR3 reads TGTGCCAGCAGCCCCAACGGGCTCGGAACTGAAGCTTTCTTT. Translation: CASSPNGLGTEAFF.

The chain carries TRBV6-5 and TRBJ2-7, with 9 bases identical to TRBD2. This CDR3 has 16 residues. Germline CDR1 and CDR2: MNHEY and SVGAGI. The ends lost 5 bases at V and 5 bases at J; junction bases unmatched: 13. Here the CDR3 reads CASSRVAGGPLDEQYF. CDR3 sequence (DNA): TGTGCCAGCAGTCGCGTCGCGGGAGGGCCCTTGGACGAGCAGTACTTC.

V usage is TRBV3-1 and J usage is TRBJ1-1; no clear D. The V end was cut by 0 bases, the J end by 2 bases, with 4 bases between. The CDR3 contains 13 residues. The germline CDR1 and CDR2 sequences are LGHDT and YNNKEL (reference sequence). The CDR3 region is CASSQEENTEAFF. The DNA of the CDR3 is TGTGCCAGCAGCCAAGAGGAAAACACTGAAGCTTTCTTT.

The chain is built from TRBV9 and TRBJ2-3; D is unclear. The germline V gene has CDR1 SGDLS and CDR2 YYNGEE. This CDR3 comprises 12 residues. V was shortened by 4 bases and J by 4 bases, with 7 bases between the two germline ends. The CDR3 sequence: CASSRMSDTQYF. CDR3 sequence (DNA): TGTGCCAGCAGCCGCATGTCAGATACGCAGTATTTT.

The V gene is TRBV29-1, the J gene TRBJ1-2; D unresolved. Trimming stripped 4 bases from V and 4 bases from J, with 10 bases between. This CDR3 has 12 amino acids. CDR1 and CDR2 (germline): SQVTM, ANQGSEA. The CDR3 DNA sequence: TGCAGCGTTGTAACCGCTGGCTATGGCTACACCTTC. This sequence encodes CSVVTAGYGYTF.

Only a few counts were recorded for this clonotype. V is TRBV15 and J is TRBJ1-4; D not certain. Germline V gives CDR1 LNHNV, CDR2 YYDKDF (reference sequence). V lost 0 bases, J lost 7 bases, and 12 bases lay in between. The CDR3 totals 15 residues. The CDR3 sequence is CATSRDSPEGEKLFF. CDR3 nucleotide sequence: TGTGCCACCAGCAGAGACAGCCCGGAGGGTGAAAAACTGTTTTTT. The full variable domain, completed using reference TRBV15 and TRBJ1-4, is DAMVIQNPRYQVTQFGKPVTLSCSQTLNHNVMYWYQQKSSQAPKLLFHYYDKDFNNEADTPDNFQSRRPNTSFCFLDIRSPGLGDTAMYLCATSRDSPEGEKLFFGSGTQLSVL.

In its sample, this clonotype was seen a few times. V and J are TRBV7-2 and TRBJ2-5, with unresolved D. From germline, CDR1 is SGHTA and CDR2 FQGNSA. The CDR3 is 15 residues long. Trimming removed 7 bases at V and 0 bases at J, with 15 bases between. The CDR3, as DNA: TGTGCCAGCAACCGTTTGAATAGCAACCAAGAGACCCAGTACTTC. Its protein is CASNRLNSNQETQYF.

The rearrangement uses TRBV7-9 and TRBJ2-5; 7 bases map to TRBD1. V lost 7 bases, J lost 11 bases, and 22 bases stayed unmatched. Germline V gene sequence: CDR1 SEHNR, CDR2 FQNEAQ (reference sequence). CDR3 length equals 16 residues. CDR3 protein: CASTDYRGKEYNEQYF. CDR3 nucleotide sequence: TGTGCCAGCACCGACTACAGGGGTAAGGAGTACAATGAGCAGTACTTC.

This chain joins TRBV20-1 and TRBJ2-3, with D possibly being TRBD1 or TRBD2 (5 bases each). V gave up 6 bases and J gave up 5 bases, with 12 bases separating them. Germline V gene data show CDR1 as DFQATT and CDR2 as SNEGSKA (reference sequence). This CDR3 comprises 12 residues. In nucleotides, the CDR3 is TGCAGTGCGGAGAAGAGGGGAGATACGCAGTATTTT. Translating gives CSAEKRGDTQYF.

The chain carries TRBV7-2 and TRBJ2-7, with 7 bases aligning to TRBD2. J lost 6 bases, V lost 6 bases, and 14 bases had no gene match. The CDR3 is made up of 15 amino acids. Germline CDR1 is SGHTA and CDR2 is FQGNSA. This chain's CDR3 is CASRLRGAGAVEQYF. The CDR3 bases are TGTGCCAGCAGACTCCGCGGGGCGGGAGCGGTCGAGCAGTACTTC.

V usage is TRBV28 and J usage is TRBJ2-1; 8 nucleotides match TRBD2. The length of the CDR3 is 16 residues. The V segment lost 4 bases and the J segment 1 base; nucleotides outside the gene matches: 6. Germline V lookup: CDR1 MDHEN, CDR2 SYDVKM. This CDR3 reads CASSSAASGSYNEQFF. For the CDR3, the DNA is TGTGCCAGCAGTTCAGCCGCTAGCGGGTCCTACAATGAGCAGTTCTTC.